The entry that follows covers one T cell receptor (beta chain) sequence. The data were obtained in a study of OX40 agonist ivuxolimab in advanced cancers. For the study at large: Each patient was given ivuxolimab into a vein every 2 weeks, at 0.01 to 10 mg/kg.

TCRdb's copy holds only in-frame clones and misses some; the assay was immunoSEQ multiplex PCR. This table holds some 62,000 clones, under 95% found once. The TCR sequence derives from an adult with an advanced solid tumor such as melanoma, head and neck, liver or kidney cancer. Source: CD4+ or CD8+ T cells sorted from blood, taken in a trial of the OX40 agonist ivuxolimab.

The CDR3 nucleotides read TGTGCCAGCAGTGAAGTCGGCGGAATGAACACTGAAGCTTTCTTT. Its translation is CASSEVGGMNTEAFF. This rearrangement joins TRBV25-1 to TRBJ1-1; no firm D call. Germline values: CDR1 MGHDK, CDR2 SYGVNS. The CDR3 consists of 15 residues. Trimming pared 2 bases from V and 0 bases from J, leaving 10 bases between.